This T cell receptor (beta chain) was sequenced during a study of identical twins. The CDR3 sequence is 16 residues long. Deletions cut 7 bases from V and 0 bases from J, with 19 bases between. Germline V lookup: CDR1 MDHEN, CDR2 SYDVKM. MiXCR was run by TCRdb on the 5' RACE reads, yielding one entry per CDR3 protein. The table includes a few hundred thousand distinct CDR3 sequences, under 9.5% detected once. The table lists this clonotype with a count of one. This sample was also put to use in a study of yellow fever vaccine responses in identical twins.

The rearrangement joins TRBV28 to TRBJ2-7; D unresolved. Sequencing used memory (CD45RO+) T cells sorted from blood. The clonotype comes from a young woman in good health. The CDR3 spells CASNTGEAVTSYEQYF. The CDR3 DNA sequence: TGTGCCAGCAACACCGGAGAGGCCGTCACCTCCTACGAGCAGTACTTC.